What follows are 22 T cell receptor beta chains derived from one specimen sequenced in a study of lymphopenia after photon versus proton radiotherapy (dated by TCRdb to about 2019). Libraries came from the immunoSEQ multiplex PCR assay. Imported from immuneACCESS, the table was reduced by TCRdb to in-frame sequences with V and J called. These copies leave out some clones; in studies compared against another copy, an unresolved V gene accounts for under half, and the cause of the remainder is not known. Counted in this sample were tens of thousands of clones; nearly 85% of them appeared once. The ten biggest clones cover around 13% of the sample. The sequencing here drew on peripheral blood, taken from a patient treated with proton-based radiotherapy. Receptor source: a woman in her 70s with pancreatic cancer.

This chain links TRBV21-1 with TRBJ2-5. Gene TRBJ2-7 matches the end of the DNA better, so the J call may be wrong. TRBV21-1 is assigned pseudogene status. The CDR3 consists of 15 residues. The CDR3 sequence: CASIPARWTFYEQYF. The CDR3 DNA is TGTGCCAGCATCCCCGCCCGGTGGACGTTCTACGAGCAGTACTTC.

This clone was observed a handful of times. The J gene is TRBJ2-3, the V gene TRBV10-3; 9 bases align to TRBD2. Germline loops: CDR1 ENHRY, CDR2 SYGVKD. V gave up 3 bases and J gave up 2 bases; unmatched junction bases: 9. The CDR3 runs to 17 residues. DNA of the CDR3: TGTGCCATCAGTGACTTCTTAGCGGGAGAGTACACAGATACGCAGTATTTT. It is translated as CAISDFLAGEYTDTQYF.

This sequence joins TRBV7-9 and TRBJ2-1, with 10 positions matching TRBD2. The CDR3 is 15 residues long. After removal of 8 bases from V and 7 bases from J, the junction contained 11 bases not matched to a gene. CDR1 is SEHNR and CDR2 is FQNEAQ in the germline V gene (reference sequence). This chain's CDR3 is CASQGLAGVRNEQFF. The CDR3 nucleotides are TGTGCCAGCCAGGGGCTAGCGGGAGTCCGGAATGAGCAGTTCTTC. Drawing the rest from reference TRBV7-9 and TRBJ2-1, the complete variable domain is DTGVSQNPRHKITKRGQNVTFRCDPISEHNRLYWYRQTLGQGPEFLTYFQNEAQLEKSRLLSDRFSAERPKGSFSTLEIQRTEQGDSAMYLCASQGLAGVRNEQFFGPGTRLTVL.

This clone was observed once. The CDR3 reads CASSLVFNSGNTIYF. CDR3 DNA: TGTGCCAGCAGCTTAGTTTTCAACTCTGGAAACACCATATATTTT. The chain uses TRBV7-8 and TRBJ1-3; D not resolved. V shed 1 base and J shed 0 bases, with 7 bases lying between them. CDR1 is SGHVS and CDR2 is FQNEAQ in the germline V gene. CDR3 length: 15 amino acids.

The CDR3, as DNA: TGTGCCAGCAGCTTACTAGCGGGAGGGCCGGCAGATACGCAGTATTTT. Amino acid sequence: CASSLLAGGPADTQYF. The gene calls are TRBV7-2 and TRBJ2-3, with TRBD2 matching 12 bases. Germline CDR1 and CDR2: SGHTA and FQGNSA. J gave up 4 bases and V 2 bases, and 4 bases lay outside the gene matches. This CDR3 comprises 16 residues. Filled out from reference TRBV7-2 and TRBJ2-3, the complete variable domain reads GAGVSQSPSNKVTEKGKDVELRCDPISGHTALYWYRQSLGQGLEFLIYFQGNSAPDKSGLPSDRFSAERTGGSVSTLTIQRTQQEDSAVYLCASSLLAGGPADTQYFGPGTRLTVL.

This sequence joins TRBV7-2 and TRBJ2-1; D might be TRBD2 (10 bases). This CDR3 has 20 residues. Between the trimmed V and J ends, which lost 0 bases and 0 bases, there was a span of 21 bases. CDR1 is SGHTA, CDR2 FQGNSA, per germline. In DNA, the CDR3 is TGTGCCAGCAGCTTAGCACAGGGGGCCCTAGCGGGAGACTCCTACAATGAGCAGTTCTTC. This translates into CASSLAQGALAGDSYNEQFF.

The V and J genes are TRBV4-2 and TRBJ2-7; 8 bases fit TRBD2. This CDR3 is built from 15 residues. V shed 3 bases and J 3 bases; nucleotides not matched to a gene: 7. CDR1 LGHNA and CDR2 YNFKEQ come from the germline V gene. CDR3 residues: CASSHQRGTGYEQYF. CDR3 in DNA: TGTGCCAGCAGCCACCAGCGGGGGACGGGCTACGAGCAGTACTTC.

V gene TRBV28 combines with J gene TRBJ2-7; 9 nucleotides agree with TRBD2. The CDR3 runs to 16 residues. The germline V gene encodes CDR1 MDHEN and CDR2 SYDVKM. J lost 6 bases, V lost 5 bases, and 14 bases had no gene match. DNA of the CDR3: TGTGCCAGCAGTCAACCCGGACTAGCGCGCCGCACCGAGCAGTACTTC. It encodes CASSQPGLARRTEQYF.

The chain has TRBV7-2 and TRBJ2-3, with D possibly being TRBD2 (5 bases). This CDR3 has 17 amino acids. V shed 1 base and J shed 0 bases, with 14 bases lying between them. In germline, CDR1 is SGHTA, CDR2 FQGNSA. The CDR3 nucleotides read TGTGCCAGCAGCTTAGAAGCGGCAGGTTCTAGCACAGATACGCAGTATTTT. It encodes CASSLEAAGSSTDTQYF.

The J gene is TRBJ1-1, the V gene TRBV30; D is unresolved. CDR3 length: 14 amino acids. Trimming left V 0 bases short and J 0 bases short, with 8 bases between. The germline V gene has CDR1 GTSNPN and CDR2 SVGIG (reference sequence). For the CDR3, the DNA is TGTGCCTGGAGTGTACAGCGAGTGAACACTGAAGCTTTCTTT. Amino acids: CAWSVQRVNTEAFF.

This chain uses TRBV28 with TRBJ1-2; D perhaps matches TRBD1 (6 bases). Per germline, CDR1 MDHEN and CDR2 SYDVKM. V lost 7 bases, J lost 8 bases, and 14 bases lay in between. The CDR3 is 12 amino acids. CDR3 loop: CASKGEDRGYTF. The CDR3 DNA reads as TGTGCCAGCAAAGGGGAGGACAGAGGCTACACCTTC.

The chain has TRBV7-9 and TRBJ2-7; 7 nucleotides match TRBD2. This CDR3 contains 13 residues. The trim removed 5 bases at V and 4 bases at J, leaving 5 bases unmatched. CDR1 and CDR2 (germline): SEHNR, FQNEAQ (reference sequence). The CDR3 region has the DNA TGTGCCAGCAGCCCTCCCGGGGGGTACGAGCAGTACTTC. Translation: CASSPPGGYEQYF.

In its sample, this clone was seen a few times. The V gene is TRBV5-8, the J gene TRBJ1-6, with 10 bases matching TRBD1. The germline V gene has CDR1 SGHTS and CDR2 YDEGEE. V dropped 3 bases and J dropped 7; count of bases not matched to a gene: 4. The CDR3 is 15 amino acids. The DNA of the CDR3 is TGTGCCAGCAGCTCCCGGGACAGGGGCAATTCACCCCTCCACTTT. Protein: CASSSRDRGNSPLHF. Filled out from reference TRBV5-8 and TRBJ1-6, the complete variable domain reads EAGVTQSPTHLIKTRGQQATLRCSPISGHTSVYWYQQALGLGLQFLLWYDEGEERNRGNFPPRFSGRQFPNYSSELNVNALELEDSALYLCASSSRDRGNSPLHFGNGTRLTVT.

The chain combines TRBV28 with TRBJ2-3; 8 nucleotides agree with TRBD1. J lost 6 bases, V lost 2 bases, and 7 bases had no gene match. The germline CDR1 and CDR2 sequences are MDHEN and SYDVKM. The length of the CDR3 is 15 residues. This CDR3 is CASSLPTGVADTQYF. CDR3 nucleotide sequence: TGTGCCAGCAGTTTACCGACAGGGGTGGCTGATACGCAGTATTTT.

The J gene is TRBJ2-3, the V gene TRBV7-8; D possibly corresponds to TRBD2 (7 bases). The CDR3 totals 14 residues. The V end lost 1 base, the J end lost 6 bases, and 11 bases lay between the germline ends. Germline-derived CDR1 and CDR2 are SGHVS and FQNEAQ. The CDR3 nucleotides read TGTGCCAGCAGCTTAGGCGGGGGCCGGGATACGCAGTATTTT. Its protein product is CASSLGGGRDTQYF.

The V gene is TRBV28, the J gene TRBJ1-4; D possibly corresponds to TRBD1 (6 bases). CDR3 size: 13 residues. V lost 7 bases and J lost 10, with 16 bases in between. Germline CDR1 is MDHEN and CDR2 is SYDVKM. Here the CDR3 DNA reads TGTGCCAGCAACAGGGACTTCGGTGGAAAACTGTTTTTT. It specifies CASNRDFGGKLFF.

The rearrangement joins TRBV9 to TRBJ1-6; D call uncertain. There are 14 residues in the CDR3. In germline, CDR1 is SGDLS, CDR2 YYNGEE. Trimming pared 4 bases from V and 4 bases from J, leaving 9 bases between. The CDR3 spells CASSLPAYNSPLHF. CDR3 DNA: TGTGCCAGCAGCTTACCAGCGTATAATTCACCCCTCCACTTT.

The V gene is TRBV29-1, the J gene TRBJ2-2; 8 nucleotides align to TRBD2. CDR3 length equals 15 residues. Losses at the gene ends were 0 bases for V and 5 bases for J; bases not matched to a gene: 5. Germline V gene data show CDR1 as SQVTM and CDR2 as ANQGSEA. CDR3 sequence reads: CSVEDPTGGTGELFF. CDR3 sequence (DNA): TGCAGCGTTGAAGATCCTACGGGAGGGACCGGGGAGCTGTTTTTT.

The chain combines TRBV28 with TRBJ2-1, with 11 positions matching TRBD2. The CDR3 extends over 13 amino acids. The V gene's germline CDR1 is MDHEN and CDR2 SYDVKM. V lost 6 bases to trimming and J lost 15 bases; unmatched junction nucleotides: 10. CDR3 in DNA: TGTGCCAGCAGCTCCTCATTAGCGGGAGGGGGGTTCTTC. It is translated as CASSSSLAGGGFF.

As DNA, the CDR3 is TGTGCCAGCAGTTTATTGGGGGCTGTTGGTGGCTACACCTTC. Amino acids: CASSLLGAVGGYTF. The V gene is TRBV28, the J gene TRBJ1-2; possible D gene TRBD1, 6 bases. In germline, CDR1 is MDHEN, CDR2 SYDVKM. The CDR3 extends over 14 amino acids. Trimming shortened V by 1 base and J by 7 bases, and 13 bases separated the two germline ends.

The CDR3 here is CAISQPGTGNLDSGNTIYF. The CDR3 DNA reads as TGTGCCATCAGTCAGCCCGGGACAGGGAACCTCGACTCTGGAAACACCATATATTTT. This chain joins TRBV10-3 and TRBJ1-3, with 9 bases lining up with TRBD1. The CDR3 has 19 residues. The germline V gene encodes CDR1 ENHRY and CDR2 SYGVKD. V lost 5 bases and J lost 0; bases outside the gene matches: 14.

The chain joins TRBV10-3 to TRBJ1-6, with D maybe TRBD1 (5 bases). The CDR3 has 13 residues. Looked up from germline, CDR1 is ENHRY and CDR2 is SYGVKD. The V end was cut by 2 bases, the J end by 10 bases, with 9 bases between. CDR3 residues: CAISEGGVSPLHF. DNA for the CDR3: TGTGCCATCAGTGAGGGGGGAGTCTCACCCCTCCACTTT.